This T cell receptor (beta chain) was profiled in a study of T cells expressing NK-cell markers. The CDR3 sequence is 14 residues long. TCRdb re-called the 5' RACE reads and catalogs CDR3 proteins one per entry, DNA excluded. The sample yields approximately 460,000 distinct CDR3 sequences, of which the top ten take up 7.3%. This chain connects TRBV12-3 or TRBV12-4 to TRBJ2-2; without DNA, the TCRdb call of TRBD1 cannot be checked. Sequencing was performed on blood T cells: a sorted CD56 or NKG2C T cell subset, CD4+ or CD8+ T cells, or bulk PBMC T cells (not recorded which). This receptor was taken from a woman aged 18 to 69 in good health. The CDR3 loop reads CASSFMGPTGELFF.